This T cell receptor beta chain is drawn from a study of CD8+ T cells in alopecia areata. At the level of the study: Tofacitinib dosing lasted 6 to 18 months, which was then followed by 6 months off drug.

The CDR3 has 16 amino acids. Trimming took 1 base from V and 4 from J; bases not matched to a gene: 4. CDR1 and CDR2 from the germline V gene are MGHRA and YSYEKL. Following extraction, RNA underwent reverse transcription to cDNA, which served as the sequencing template. Data came from immunoSEQ multiplex PCR; TCRdb stores just in-frame clones and leaves some out. The table shows 250,000 or so clones, with about two thirds occurring only once. This chain connects TRBV4-1 to TRBJ2-6; 7 positions agree with TRBD2. The sample was CD4+ T cells sorted from blood, taken at week 0. The source is a human donor with alopecia areata. This CDR3 reads CASSQGAGPGANVLTF. For the CDR3, the DNA is TGCGCCAGCAGCCAAGGAGCGGGGCCAGGGGCCAACGTCCTGACTTTC.